The present T cell receptor beta chain was sequenced within a study of a mutant IDH1 vaccine in newly diagnosed glioma. Study information: The initiation of vaccination occurred 4-6 weeks after radiotherapy alone, or with temozolomide cycles. Former treatment meant radiotherapy, temozolomide, or both; the majority had gotten both. Week 47 marked visit V13, whereas week 35 marked visit V12. Notes on the study in general: The authors found pseudoprogression apparently unrelated to changes in top peripheral T cell clonotypes.

There are a few counts of this clone. Its antigen remains unknown. Germline assignment: CDR1 SGHDT and CDR2 YYEEEE. The CDR3 loop spans 13 amino acids. Trimming removed 1 base at V and 0 bases at J, with 4 bases between. The time point is: week 35, safety follow-up. Doses of 300 ug of mutant IDH1 20-mer peptide were given with topical imiquimod. Produced via immunoSEQ multiplex PCR; TCRdb's table is partial and in-frame only. The table has tens of thousands of clones, just under 80% seen once. This specimen was PBMCs, taken from a glioma patient whose treatment included an IDH1 peptide vaccine. J is TRBJ1-1 and V is TRBV5-6; D is uncertain. The source is a man aged 35-49 years with glioma. Some clones in this sample may be carry-over from other donors' samples. CDR3 amino acids: CASSLTVNTEAFF. CDR3 bases: TGTGCCAGCAGCTTGACGGTGAACACTGAAGCTTTCTTT.